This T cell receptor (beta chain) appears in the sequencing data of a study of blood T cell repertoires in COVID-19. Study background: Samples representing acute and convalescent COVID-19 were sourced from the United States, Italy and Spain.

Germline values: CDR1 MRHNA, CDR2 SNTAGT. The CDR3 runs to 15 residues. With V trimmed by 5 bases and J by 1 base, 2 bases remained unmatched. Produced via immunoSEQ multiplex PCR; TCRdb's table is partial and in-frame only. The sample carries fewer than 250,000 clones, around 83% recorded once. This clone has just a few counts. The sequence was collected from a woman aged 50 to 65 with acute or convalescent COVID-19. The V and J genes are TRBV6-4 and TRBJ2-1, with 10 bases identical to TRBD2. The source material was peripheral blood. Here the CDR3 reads CASSLAGESYNEQFF. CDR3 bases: TGTGCCAGCAGTCTAGCGGGAGAGTCCTACAATGAGCAGTTCTTC.